Sequencing of this T cell receptor beta chain was carried out in a study of cytomegalovirus exposure and HLA in healthy donors. Study results and limitations: Within an earlier analysis, most TCR beta V segments proved productive either about 87% or about 30% of the time.

V lost 4 bases to trimming and J lost 0 bases; unmatched junction nucleotides: 5. Germline CDR1 reads MNHEY; CDR2 reads SVGAGI. The CDR3 has 16 residues. Primers: 60 Vbeta forward and 13 Jbeta reverse. TCRdb keeps only in-frame clones here, not all; method: immunoSEQ multiplex PCR. Its table lists around 110,000 clones. Of note for this clone: Its specificity is not known.

The V and J genes are TRBV6-5 and TRBJ2-7; 11 bases are a match to TRBD2. This receptor was identified in a man between 35 and 55 years old in good health and CMV-seropositive. The sequenced sample was PBMCs. CDR3: CASSSTSGSGSYEQYF. The CDR3 region has the DNA TGTGCCAGCAGTTCCACTAGCGGGAGTGGCTCCTACGAGCAGTACTTC.